Below, 27 T cell receptor beta chains from the same sample are listed, as sequenced in a study of long-term antiretroviral therapy in people with HIV. Survey-level immunoSEQ v3.0 assays were run. Some clones are missing from TCRdb's copy, which holds only in-frame ones; the method was immunoSEQ multiplex PCR. Of approximately 41,000 clones in the sample, roughly 76% were seen once. The source material was unsorted PBMCs, sampled 1.5 years after starting antiretroviral therapy. Receptor source: a man in his late teens or twenties with HIV.

The V call is TRBV7-9, the J call TRBJ2-3; 10 positions match TRBD1. The CDR3 length is 17 residues. Losses at the gene ends were 5 bases for V and 2 bases for J; bases not matched to a gene: 10. Germline assignment: CDR1 SEHNR and CDR2 FQNEAQ (reference sequence). The CDR3 region is CASSGRDRGLDTDTQYF. For the CDR3, the DNA is TGTGCCAGCAGCGGCCGGGACAGGGGTTTAGACACAGATACGCAGTATTTT. Based on the CDR3 plus reference TRBV7-9 and TRBJ2-3, the full variable domain is DTGVSQNPRHKITKRGQNVTFRCDPISEHNRLYWYRQTLGQGPEFLTYFQNEAQLEKSRLLSDRFSAERPKGSFSTLEIQRTEQGDSAMYLCASSGRDRGLDTDTQYFGPGTRLTVL.

This clone was counted only a few times. This rearrangement joins TRBV19 to TRBJ2-1; D not resolved. The CDR3 is 11 amino acids. V lost 9 bases and J lost 8, with 11 bases in between. Germline lookup yields CDR1 LNHDA and CDR2 SQIVND (reference sequence). The CDR3 DNA reads as TGTGCCAGCGGTGGTCTCTATGAGCAGTTCTTC. Translated, it gives CASGGLYEQFF.

V is TRBV9 and J is TRBJ1-5; TRBD1 agrees at 8 bases. Germline CDR1 reads SGDLS; CDR2 reads YYNGEE. V dropped 2 bases and J dropped 6; count of bases not matched to a gene: 4. The length of the CDR3 is 14 residues. The CDR3 coding sequence is TGTGCCAGCAGCGTTCAGGGGGCGGGTCAGCCCCAGCATTTT. Protein product: CASSVQGAGQPQHF.

Notes on this clone: The limits of the CDR3 on the DNA are not certain, so only TCRdb's listed CDR3 is given. The rearrangement joins TRBV29-1 to TRBJ2-7; the table's D gene call, TRBD1, was not cross checked with the DNA. The CDR3 length is 10 residues, termini included. The germline gives CDR1 SQVTM, CDR2 ANQGSEA. CDR3: CSVGIGTANF.

The V and J genes are TRBV7-9 and TRBJ2-5; TRBD1 might be the D (5 bases). Germline V gene sequence: CDR1 SEHNR, CDR2 FQNEAQ (reference sequence). The germline V and J ends were trimmed by 2 bases and 12 bases, with 16 bases remaining between them. The CDR3 sequence is 13 residues long. CDR3 coding DNA: TGTGCCAGCAGCTTAAGGGGCGCAGTGCGCAAGTACTTC. It specifies CASSLRGAVRKYF.

The chain combines TRBV7-9 with TRBJ2-1; the match to TRBD1 covers 7 bases. V lost 1 base to trimming and J lost 3 bases; unmatched junction nucleotides: 0. The CDR3 is 14 amino acids. Germline V gene sequence: CDR1 SEHNR, CDR2 FQNEAQ (reference sequence). CDR3 region: CASSLDRGYNEQFF. CDR3 bases: TGTGCCAGCAGCTTAGACAGGGGCTACAATGAGCAGTTCTTC.

V and J are TRBV4-2 and TRBJ1-1, with no clear D. Trimming took 4 bases from V and 1 from J, leaving 7 bases between them. The CDR3 sequence is 13 residues long. Germline CDR1 reads LGHNA; CDR2 reads YNFKEQ. The CDR3 DNA reads TGTGCCAGCAGCCGGGGAGAGAACACTGAAGCTTTCTTT. It encodes CASSRGENTEAFF.

The chain couples TRBV18 to TRBJ1-1; possibly TRBD1 for D (5 bases). Trimming cost V 5 bases and J 1 base, with 5 bases left between them. CDR1 is KGHSH and CDR2 is LQKENI in the germline V gene. The CDR3 contains 12 residues. The CDR3, as DNA: TGTGCCAGCTCAGGGACGAACACTGAAGCTTTCTTT. Amino acids: CASSGTNTEAFF.

The chain has TRBV5-6 and TRBJ2-7; no clear D. With 4 bases removed from V and 6 bases from J, the gap between germline ends came to 8 bases. Germline CDR1 SGHDT, CDR2 YYEEEE. This CDR3 spans 11 amino acids. The CDR3: CASSVFGEQYF. The CDR3 nucleotides read TGTGCCAGCAGCGTTTTCGGCGAGCAGTACTTC.

The chain combines TRBV7-8 with TRBJ1-1; 9 bases are shared with TRBD1. V trimming: 8 bases; J trimming: 2 bases; junction bases outside the gene matches: 3. CDR3 length equals 13 residues. Looked up from germline, CDR1 is SGHVS and CDR2 is FQNEAQ. This CDR3 reads CASGDRANTEAFF. The CDR3 DNA follows: TGTGCCAGCGGGGACAGGGCCAACACTGAAGCTTTCTTT.

This rearrangement joins TRBV30 to TRBJ1-2; D is possibly TRBD1 (5 bases). The CDR3 sequence is 10 residues long. Germline CDR1 is GTSNPN and CDR2 is SVGIG (reference sequence). The V end was cut by 3 bases, the J end by 7 bases, with 6 bases between. CDR3 bases: TGTGCCTGGAGGAGGGGTGGCTACACCTTC. This sequence encodes CAWRRGGYTF.

The chain combines TRBV19 with TRBJ2-7; D may be TRBD1 or TRBD2 (5 bases each). Per germline, CDR1 LNHDA and CDR2 SQIVND (reference sequence). The CDR3 is made up of 15 amino acids. Trimming removed 2 bases at V and 2 bases at J, with 13 bases between. CDR3 sequence reads: CASSIPGRMTYEQYF. CDR3 in DNA: TGTGCCAGTAGTATACCGGGACGGATGACCTACGAGCAGTACTTC.

The V gene is TRBV7-9, the J gene TRBJ2-3; a weak D match, TRBD2 (6 bases). The CDR3 runs to 15 residues. The V end lost 2 bases, the J end lost 0 bases, and 9 bases lay between the germline ends. Per the germline V gene, CDR1 is SEHNR and CDR2 is FQNEAQ (reference sequence). CDR3 residues: CASSLNGGSTDTQYF. The CDR3 DNA reads as TGTGCCAGCAGCTTAAACGGGGGTAGCACAGATACGCAGTATTTT.

CDR3 loop: CSAGPARDQPQHF. CDR3 in DNA: TGCAGCGCCGGGCCGGCCAGAGATCAGCCCCAGCATTTT. V is TRBV29-1 and J is TRBJ1-5; D is ambiguous. The CDR3 contains 13 residues. V lost 7 bases and J 5 bases, leaving 15 bases between the germline ends. Germline CDR1 and CDR2: SQVTM and ANQGSEA.

V is TRBV2 and J is TRBJ1-1; D gene unclear. V was clipped by 9 bases and J by 0 bases, with 11 bases between them. The CDR3 extends over 13 amino acids. Germline V CDR1 and CDR2: SNHLY, FYNNEI. The CDR3: CARPRGMNTEAFF. DNA of the CDR3: TGTGCCAGGCCAAGAGGTATGAACACTGAAGCTTTCTTT.

J is TRBJ2-3 and V is TRBV13; possible D gene TRBD2, 5 bases. From germline, CDR1 is PRHDT and CDR2 FYEKMQ (reference sequence). This CDR3 region has 14 residues. V lost 5 bases, J lost 6 bases, and 15 bases lay in between. CDR3 region: CASSPPTRTDTQYF. The CDR3 coding sequence is TGTGCCAGCAGCCCCCCGACTCGGACTGATACGCAGTATTTT.

This chain connects TRBV15 to TRBJ2-5, with 8 nucleotides matching TRBD2. CDR1 LNHNV and CDR2 YYDKDF come from the germline V gene (reference sequence). The CDR3 is 16 amino acids. V dropped 0 bases and J dropped 5; count of bases not matched to a gene: 8. The CDR3, as DNA: TGTGCCACCAGCAGAGATCTCGGACTAGCTTCGGAGACCCAGTACTTC. It yields the protein CATSRDLGLASETQYF.

CDR3 in amino acids: CASSYNRGRYTF. CDR3 sequence (DNA): TGTGCCAGCAGTTACAACAGGGGCCGCTACACCTTC. V is TRBV6-5 and J is TRBJ1-2; 7 nucleotides match TRBD1. Looked up from germline, CDR1 is MNHEY and CDR2 is SVGAGI. Germline trimming cut 2 bases from V and 9 bases from J; bases unmatched to any gene: 3. CDR3 size: 12 residues.

V and J are TRBV2 and TRBJ2-7, with 11 bases aligning to TRBD2. CDR1 is SNHLY and CDR2 is FYNNEI in the germline V gene. The trim removed 6 bases at V and 2 bases at J, leaving 6 bases unmatched. The CDR3 is 15 amino acids. The CDR3 DNA reads as TGTGCCAGCAGAGATAGCGGGAGGGGCACCTACGAGCAGTACTTC. Translation gives CASRDSGRGTYEQYF.

This chain joins TRBV27 and TRBJ2-7, with 11 bases fitting TRBD2. J lost 3 bases, V lost 2 bases, and 0 bases had no gene match. Germline V gives CDR1 MNHEY, CDR2 SMNVEV (reference sequence). The CDR3 sequence is 14 residues long. The DNA for the CDR3 is TGTGCCAGCAGTTTAGGGACTAGCGGCTACGAGCAGTACTTC. Residues: CASSLGTSGYEQYF.

The chain employs TRBV4-1 and TRBJ1-1; 7 bases align to TRBD1. The V gene's germline CDR1 is MGHRA and CDR2 YSYEKL. V shed 3 bases, J shed 6 bases, and the junction held 4 bases outside the gene matches. The CDR3 sequence is 13 residues long. CDR3 in amino acids: CASSQKTGAEAFF. In DNA form, the CDR3 reads TGCGCCAGCAGCCAGAAAACAGGGGCTGAAGCTTTCTTT.

The chain has TRBV7-2 and TRBJ2-7, with TRBD2 matching over 11 bases. Per germline, CDR1 SGHTA and CDR2 FQGNSA. J was trimmed by 7 bases and V by 1 base; bases with no gene match: 9. CDR3 length: 16 amino acids. CDR3: CASSLVGTSGRREQYF. CDR3 bases: TGTGCCAGCAGCTTAGTAGGGACTAGCGGACGACGGGAGCAGTACTTC.

V is TRBV18 and J is TRBJ2-5; the D gene is possibly TRBD1 (6 bases). Trimming removed 4 bases at V and 3 bases at J, with 9 bases between. Germline CDR1 reads KGHSH; CDR2 reads LQKENI. CDR3 length: 13 amino acids. CDR3 DNA: TGTGCCAGCTCACGGGCAGGGGAAGAGACCCAGTACTTC. It encodes CASSRAGEETQYF.

In this sample, this clone turned up a few times. Here the CDR3 DNA reads TGTGCCAGCAGTGCGGACAGGGTAGCTTTCTTT. This encodes CASSADRVAFF. This sequence joins TRBV2 and TRBJ1-1; 8 positions agree with TRBD1. Germline V CDR1 and CDR2: SNHLY, FYNNEI. With V trimmed by 4 bases and J by 10 bases, 2 bases remained unmatched. The CDR3 sequence is 11 residues long.

The V call is TRBV7-2, the J call TRBJ1-4, with unresolved D. The germline gives CDR1 SGHTA, CDR2 FQGNSA. The V end was cut by 5 bases, the J end by 11 bases, with 12 bases between. The CDR3 has 12 residues. CDR3 DNA: TGTGCCAGCAGCCCAACGGGAGGGAAACTGTTTTTT. Translating it yields CASSPTGGKLFF. Together with reference TRBV7-2 and TRBJ1-4, the CDR3 gives the full variable domain: GAGVSQSPSNKVTEKGKDVELRCDPISGHTALYWYRQSLGQGLEFLIYFQGNSAPDKSGLPSDRFSAERTGGSVSTLTIQRTQQEDSAVYLCASSPTGGKLFFGSGTQLSVL.

This clone was detected once. The genes are TRBV11-2 and TRBJ2-1; D is ambiguous. Germline assignment: CDR1 SGHAT and CDR2 FQNNGV. Trimming took 5 bases from V and 9 from J, leaving 11 bases between them. The CDR3 is made up of 12 amino acids. DNA of the CDR3: TGTGCCAGCAGCCCCAGGAACCTTGAGCAGTTCTTC. Encoded protein: CASSPRNLEQFF.

In its sample, this clone was seen a few times. J is TRBJ2-2 and V is TRBV7-9; TRBD1 aligns across 8 bases. The J segment lost 2 bases and the V segment lost 1 base, leaving 3 bases of the junction unmatched. The CDR3 covers 16 residues. Germline loops: CDR1 SEHNR, CDR2 FQNEAQ (reference sequence). The CDR3 loop reads CASSLGGQANTGELFF. The CDR3 nucleotides are TGTGCCAGCAGCTTAGGGGGACAGGCAAACACCGGGGAGCTGTTTTTT.